The 6 T cell receptor beta chains in this list originate from one sample, sequenced in a study of CD8 T cells in ankylosing spondylitis. The antigens these receptors bind are not known. Study-wide results and caveats: Under 10 highly homologous variants formed a TCR beta motif that appeared characteristic of ankylosing spondylitis blood.

TCRdb reprocessed the 5' RACE reads with MiXCR, giving one entry per CDR3 protein. The data hold 750,000 to 850,000 distinct CDR3 sequences, with approximately 12% observed a single time. The sequenced sample was blood, either unsorted or a sorted T cell fraction (not recorded which). Receptors were obtained from a male donor with ankylosing spondylitis.

This clonotype was observed many times. V and J are TRBV4-3 and TRBJ2-3; 7 positions match TRBD2. V lost 0 bases to trimming and J lost 3 bases; unmatched junction nucleotides: 6. This CDR3 spans 16 amino acids. Looked up from germline, CDR1 is LGHNA and CDR2 is YSLEER. The CDR3 region is CASSQDWLAETDTQYF. The CDR3 bases are TGCGCCAGCAGCCAAGATTGGCTAGCGGAGACAGATACGCAGTATTTT.

Ten or more counts support this clonotype. The CDR3 DNA follows: TGTGCCAGCACCATGTCCGGGACAGGGAATGGCTACACCTTC. This sequence encodes CASTMSGTGNGYTF. V usage is TRBV7-2 and J usage is TRBJ1-2, with 9 bases that match TRBD1. From germline, CDR1 is SGHTA and CDR2 FQGNSA. The CDR3 has 14 residues. Germline trimming cut 7 bases from V and 6 bases from J; bases unmatched to any gene: 9.

This clonotype was counted between two and nine times. The J gene is TRBJ2-7, the V gene TRBV28; D is unclear. Trimming left V 5 bases short and J 10 bases short, with 15 bases between. Germline V lookup: CDR1 MDHEN, CDR2 SYDVKM. The CDR3 loop spans 12 amino acids. CDR3 coding DNA: TGTGCCAGCAGTCCAATGACGGAACCTCAGTACTTC. Residues: CASSPMTEPQYF.

This clonotype appeared a few times. V and J are TRBV5-6 and TRBJ1-2, with a possible D match to TRBD1 (6 bases). Germline V CDR1 and CDR2: SGHDT, YYEEEE. The CDR3 runs to 18 residues. V lost 3 bases and J 1 base, leaving 22 bases between the germline ends. In DNA form, the CDR3 reads TGTGCCAGCAGCTCGATTCAAGGACAGAGAATATTTAACTATGGCTACACCTTC. This gives the protein CASSSIQGQRIFNYGYTF.

A remark on this clonotype: A much larger clone is a single base away; this may be a read error. The chain carries TRBV6-5 and TRBJ1-5; the D is unclear. The CDR3 has 14 residues. In germline, CDR1 is MNHEY, CDR2 SVGAGI. V lost 4 bases and J lost 0, with 7 bases in between. The CDR3, as DNA: TGTGCCAGCAGTTTTCAATATAGCAATCAGCCCCAGCATTTT. Translation gives CASSFQYSNQPQHF.

This clonotype was detected only once. V gene TRBV5-1 combines with J gene TRBJ2-3; TRBD2 matches 13 bases. The V gene end was trimmed by 0 bases and the J gene end by 8 bases; junction bases not matched to a gene: 3. Per the germline V gene, CDR1 is SGHRS and CDR2 is YFSETQ. This CDR3 comprises 15 residues. Here the CDR3 reads CASSLELAGGRTQYF. The CDR3 DNA reads as TGCGCCAGCAGCTTGGAACTAGCGGGGGGGCGTACGCAGTATTTT.